These 10 T cell receptor beta chains were sequenced from one sample in a study of graft-versus-host responses after intestinal transplantation. Their specific antigens are unknown. Clones were read by immunoSEQ multiplex PCR, and TCRdb kept only the in-frame ones, dropping some. The table records 85,000 to 95,000 clones, 85% to 95% of them present only once. The source was unstimulated CD8+ T cells sorted from spleen or lymph node cells, collected before intestinal transplant. The receptors here all came from a human donor who received an intestinal transplant.

The rearrangement links TRBV20-1 to TRBJ1-1; the D gene is possibly TRBD1 (5 bases). The V end was cut by 6 bases, the J end by 11 bases, with 16 bases between. Germline V gene sequence: CDR1 DFQATT, CDR2 SNEGSKA (reference sequence). The length of the CDR3 is 11 residues. CDR3 nucleotides: TGCAGTGCGTATAGGGGATTTGGGGCTTTCTTT. Protein product: CSAYRGFGAFF.

This clone appeared a single time. Germline is not matched at one junction end, which may reflect a read error. V and J are TRBV15 and TRBJ1-5, with TRBD1 matching 10 bases. CDR3 size: 15 residues. CDR1 is LNHNV and CDR2 is YYDKDF in the germline V gene (reference sequence). Written as DNA, the CDR3 is TGTGCCACCAGCCCGGACAGGGGGTATTCTCAGTCCCAGCATTTT. It translates to CATSPDRGYSQSQHF.

This clone was seen just once. The chain combines TRBV7-8 with TRBJ1-3; TRBD1 is a possible D gene (6 bases). Trimming shortened V by 3 bases and J by 0 bases, and 21 bases separated the two germline ends. Germline V CDR1 and CDR2: SGHVS, FQNEAQ. The length of the CDR3 is 19 residues. The CDR3 DNA reads as TGTGCCAGCAGCTTGGCCCTTGGCCTGGGGGCGATCTCTGGAAACACCATATATTTT. Translation gives CASSLALGLGAISGNTIYF.

The V and J genes are TRBV27 and TRBJ1-6, with 10 nucleotides matching TRBD1. Germline CDR1 and CDR2: MNHEY and SMNVEV (reference sequence). Losses at the gene ends were 5 bases for V and 10 bases for J; bases not matched to a gene: 5. The CDR3 length is 14 residues. The CDR3 sequence: CASSRQGANSPLHF. As DNA, the CDR3 is TGTGCCAGCAGTCGACAGGGGGCGAACTCACCCCTCCACTTT.

This rearrangement joins TRBV14 to TRBJ2-3; 7 nucleotides agree with TRBD2. The CDR3 is 17 residues long. The V segment lost 1 base and the J segment 2 bases; nucleotides outside the gene matches: 9. Germline-derived CDR1 and CDR2 are SGHDN and FVKESK. The chain's CDR3 is CASSQGPRGVVTDTQYF. Here the CDR3 DNA reads TGTGCCAGCAGCCAAGGTCCCCGGGGGGTCGTCACAGATACGCAGTATTTT.

The chain has TRBV2 and TRBJ2-7; a weak D match, TRBD1 (5 bases). Germline CDR1 is SNHLY and CDR2 is FYNNEI. Trimming stripped 3 bases from V and 1 base from J, with 7 bases between. The CDR3 length is 13 residues. This chain's CDR3 is CASSDAGSYEQYF. The CDR3 region has the DNA TGTGCCAGCAGTGACGCAGGGTCCTACGAGCAGTACTTC.

The chain joins TRBV11-3 to TRBJ2-3; 10 bases fit TRBD1. The V gene end was trimmed by 8 bases and the J gene end by 4 bases; junction bases not matched to a gene: 3. This CDR3 is 13 amino acids long. From germline, CDR1 is SGHNT and CDR2 YENEEA. The CDR3 reads CASLGQGADTQYF. The CDR3 nucleotides are TGTGCCAGCCTCGGACAGGGGGCAGATACGCAGTATTTT.

The V gene is TRBV6-6, the J gene TRBJ2-1; 7 bases line up with TRBD2. V lost 5 bases to trimming and J lost 8 bases; unmatched junction nucleotides: 6. The CDR3 extends over 13 amino acids. CDR1 and CDR2 from the germline V gene are MNHNY and SVGAGI (reference sequence). The CDR3 is CASSGLDRHEQFF. CDR3 DNA: TGTGCCAGCAGTGGACTAGACAGACATGAGCAGTTCTTC.

This chain joins TRBV7-8 and TRBJ2-7; D not resolved. Germline V gene data show CDR1 as SGHVS and CDR2 as FQNEAQ. Trimming removed 5 bases at V and 0 bases at J, with 8 bases between. This CDR3 spans 13 amino acids. The CDR3 reads CASSPVNSYEQYF. CDR3 DNA: TGTGCCAGCAGCCCAGTGAACTCCTACGAGCAGTACTTC.

The chain recombines TRBV7-9 with TRBJ2-3; TRBD1 is a possible D gene (6 bases). The V gene's germline CDR1 is SEHNR and CDR2 FQNEAQ (reference sequence). The CDR3 extends over 16 amino acids. Deletions cut 5 bases from V and 0 bases from J, with 15 bases between. Here the CDR3 DNA reads TGTGCCAGCAGCCCAAGGGGGACGAGCAGCACAGATACGCAGTATTTT. This encodes CASSPRGTSSTDTQYF.